This is a list of T cell receptor beta chains from one sample in a study of cytomegalovirus exposure and HLA in healthy donors. Assay used: immunoSEQ multiplex PCR; TCRdb lists only in-frame clones, some missing. The repertoire holds 220,000 or so clones, 83% seen once, with about 6% in the top ten. The sample taken for sequencing was PBMCs. The receptors here all came from a woman aged 18-30 years in good health and CMV-seronegative. Both conserved end residues are part of each CDR3. The order of the fields is J gene, clone size, D gene, V gene, CDR3 protein, CDR3 DNA. The D gene is left open where the match is weak. Clone size is given for some rows only: seen once, a few or many times, or a class if the clone is expanded.

TRBJ2-1,-,TRBD2,TRBV9,CASSVFAGGPDEQFF,TGTGCCAGCAGCGTTTTCGCGGGGGGGCCTGATGAGCAGTTCTTC
TRBJ2-2,-,TRBD2,TRBV6-5,CASSYQRGLAGELFF,TGTGCCAGCAGTTACCAGCGGGGGCTGGCGGGGGAGCTGTTTTTT
TRBJ2-3,once,TRBD1,TRBV19,CASSPTGAPTDTQYF,TGTGCCAGTAGCCCGACAGGGGCGCCCACAGATACGCAGTATTTT
TRBJ2-6,-,-,TRBV10-3,CAISESRQTGANVLTF,TGTGCCATCAGTGAATCCCGACAGACTGGGGCCAACGTCCTGACTTTC
TRBJ1-4,many,-,TRBV11-2,CASSQSPPDEKLFF,TGTGCCAGCAGCCAATCCCCGCCGGATGAAAAACTGTTTTTT
TRBJ2-1,-,TRBD2,TRBV27,CASWIAGGLDEQFF,TGTGCCAGCTGGATAGCGGGAGGGTTGGATGAGCAGTTCTTC
TRBJ2-1,-,TRBD2,TRBV11-2,CASSLASGGRAYNEQFF,TGTGCCAGCAGCCTGGCGTCGGGCGGGAGGGCCTACAATGAGCAGTTCTTC
TRBJ1-4,once,-,TRBV5-1,CASSSSDGGSHNEKLFF,TGCGCCAGCAGCTCAAGTGACGGCGGGAGCCATAATGAAAAACTGTTTTTT
TRBJ2-6,-,-,TRBV28,CASRPRGRVLTF,TGTGCCAGCAGGCCCCGGGGTCGGGTCCTGACTTTC
TRBJ2-5,-,-,TRBV7-2,CASSNSGILQETQYF,TGTGCCTCTTCGAATTCGGGGATACTCCAAGAGACCCAGTACTTC
TRBJ2-7,once,TRBD1,TRBV2,CASRRTRQGPYEQYF,TGTGCCAGCAGACGCACCAGACAGGGTCCCTACGAGCAGTACTTC
TRBJ1-2,few,-,TRBV28,CASSLTGSNYGYTF,TGTGCCAGCAGTCTGACAGGATCTAACTATGGCTACACCTTC
TRBJ2-3,-,TRBD2,TRBV5-1,CASSPRLAGSTDTQYF,TGCGCCAGCAGCCCGAGACTAGCGGGTAGCACAGATACGCAGTATTTT
TRBJ2-7,-,-,TRBV27,CASRLGLTYDEQYF,TGTGCCAGCAGACTGGGTCTAACCTACGACGAGCAGTACTTC
TRBJ1-5,-,TRBD1,TRBV5-3,CARSSPPTGGDQPQHF,TGTGCCAGAAGCTCCCCCCCGACAGGGGGGGATCAGCCCCAGCATTTT
TRBJ2-5,-,-,TRBV7-6,CASSLRGGAETQYF,TGTGCCAGCAGCTTACGGGGTGGTGCGGAGACCCAGTACTTC
TRBJ1-2,-,-,TRBV15,CATSRDPPGRSNYGYTF,TGTGCCACCAGCAGAGACCCTCCGGGACGGAGTAACTATGGCTACACCTTC
TRBJ2-5,-,TRBD2,TRBV4-2,CASSQDRTSEKTQYF,TGTGCCAGCAGCCAAGACCGCACTAGCGAAAAGACCCAGTACTTC
TRBJ2-1,once,TRBD1,TRBV7-2,CASSRARRTGMENEQFF,TGTGCCAGCAGCCGAGCGCGCCGGACAGGGATGGAAAATGAGCAGTTCTTC
TRBJ1-2,-,TRBD1,TRBV10-3,CAIRGTDRGYGYTF,TGTGCCATCAGAGGGACAGACAGAGGCTATGGCTACACCTTC
TRBJ1-5,-,-,TRBV18,CASSIDRTAPQHF,TGTGCCAGCTCAATAGACAGGACTGCGCCCCAGCATTTT
TRBJ1-1,-,-,TRBV21-1,CASSATWKNTEAFF,TGTGCCAGCAGCGCAACATGGAAGAACACTGAAGCTTTCTTT